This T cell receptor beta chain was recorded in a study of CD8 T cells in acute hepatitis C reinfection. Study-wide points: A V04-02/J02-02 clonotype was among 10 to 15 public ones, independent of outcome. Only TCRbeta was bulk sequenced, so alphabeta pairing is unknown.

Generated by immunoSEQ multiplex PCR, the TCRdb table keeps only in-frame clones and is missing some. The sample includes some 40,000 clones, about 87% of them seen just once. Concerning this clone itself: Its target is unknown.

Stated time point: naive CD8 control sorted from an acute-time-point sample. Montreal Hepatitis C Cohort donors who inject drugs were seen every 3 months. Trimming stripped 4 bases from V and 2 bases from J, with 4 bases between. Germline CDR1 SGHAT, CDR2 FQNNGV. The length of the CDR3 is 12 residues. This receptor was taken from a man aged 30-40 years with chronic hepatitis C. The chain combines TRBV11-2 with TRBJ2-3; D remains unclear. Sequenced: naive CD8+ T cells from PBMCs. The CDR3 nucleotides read TGTGCCAGCAGCTCTAACACAGATACGCAGTATTTT. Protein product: CASSSNTDTQYF.